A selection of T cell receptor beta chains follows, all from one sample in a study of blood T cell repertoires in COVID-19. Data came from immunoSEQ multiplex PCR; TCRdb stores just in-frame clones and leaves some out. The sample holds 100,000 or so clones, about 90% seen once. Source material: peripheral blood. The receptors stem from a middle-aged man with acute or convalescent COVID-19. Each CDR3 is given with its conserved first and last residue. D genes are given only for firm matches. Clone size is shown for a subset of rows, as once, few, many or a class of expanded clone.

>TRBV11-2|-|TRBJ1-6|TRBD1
TGTGCCAGCAGCTTTGGGACAGGGGTTAATTCACCCCTCCACTTT
CASSFGTGVNSPLHF
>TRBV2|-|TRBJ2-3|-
TGTGCCAGCTTTCGGTCCGGGGGACTTCGCACAGATACGCAGTATTTT
CASFRSGGLRTDTQYF
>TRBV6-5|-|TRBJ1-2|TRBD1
TGTGCCAGCAGTCTTACAGGGGGCGCCGACTATGGCTACACCTTC
CASSLTGGADYGYTF
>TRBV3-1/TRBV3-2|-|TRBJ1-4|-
TGTGCCAGCAGCCACGCTAATGAAAAACTGTTTTTT
CASSHANEKLFF
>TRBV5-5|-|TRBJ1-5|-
TGTGCCAGCAGCATGTCCCAGGGCGTCTATCAGCCCCAGCATTTT
CASSMSQGVYQPQHF
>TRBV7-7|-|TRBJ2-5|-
TGTGCCAGCAGCCGCTACGTCCAAGAGACCCAGTACTTC
CASSRYVQETQYF
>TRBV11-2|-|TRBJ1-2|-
TGTGCCAGCAGCTTAGGACCAGTTATTCTAGCTAACTATGGCTACACCTTC
CASSLGPVILANYGYTF
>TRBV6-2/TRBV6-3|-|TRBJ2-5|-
TGTGCCAGCAGTTACGAGAGGACACAAACGGAGACCCAGTACTTC
CASSYERTQTETQYF
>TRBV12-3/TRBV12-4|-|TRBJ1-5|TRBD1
TGTGCCAGCAGAGGACAGGGCAATCAGCCCCAGCATTTT
CASRGQGNQPQHF
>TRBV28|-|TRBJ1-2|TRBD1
TGTGCCAGCAGTTCCCGGGACAGGGGCTATGGCTACACCTTC
CASSSRDRGYGYTF
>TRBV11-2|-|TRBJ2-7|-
TGTGCCAGCAGCTTAGATCTCGAGCAGTACTTC
CASSLDLEQYF
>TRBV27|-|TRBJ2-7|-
TGTGCCAGCAGTTATCAGGGGCCCTACGAGCAGTACTTC
CASSYQGPYEQYF
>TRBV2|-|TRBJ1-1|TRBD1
TGTGCCAGCAGTTTCGTTGGACAGGGGGACACTGAAGCTTTCTTT
CASSFVGQGDTEAFF
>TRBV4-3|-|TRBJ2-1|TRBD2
TGCGCCAGCAGCCAGCAGACTAGCGGGGTCCTGTACAATGAGCAGTTCTTC
CASSQQTSGVLYNEQFF
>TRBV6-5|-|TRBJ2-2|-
TGTGCCAGCAGTTACGTTCGCCGGACATCCTCCGGGGAGCTGTTTTTT
CASSYVRRTSSGELFF
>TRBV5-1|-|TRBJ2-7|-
TGCGCCAGCAGGTTACGGTCTGTGTCCTACGATGGGCAGTACTTC
CASRLRSVSYDGQYF
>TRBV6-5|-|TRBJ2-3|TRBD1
TGTGCCAGCAGTTCCGCCGGGACAGGGGGAACAGATACGCAGTATTTT
CASSSAGTGGTDTQYF
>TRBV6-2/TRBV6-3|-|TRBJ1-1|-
TGTGCCAGCAGTCCCCCCAGGGGCACTGAAGCTTTCTTT
CASSPPRGTEAFF
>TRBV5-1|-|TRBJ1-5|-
TGCGCCAGCAGCTTGGAGGATCCCGGGAGTCAGCCCCAGCATTTT
CASSLEDPGSQPQHF
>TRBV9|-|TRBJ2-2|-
TGTGCCAGCAGCTCAGGGCAGTCCGGGGAGCTGTTTTTT
CASSSGQSGELFF
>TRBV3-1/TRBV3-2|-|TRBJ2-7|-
TGTGCCAGCAGCCTGCCAGGGGCACACGAGCAGTACTTC
CASSLPGAHEQYF
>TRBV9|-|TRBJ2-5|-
TGTGCCAGCAGCGCCGGACAGACCGAAGGTCAAGAGACCCAGTACTTC
CASSAGQTEGQETQYF
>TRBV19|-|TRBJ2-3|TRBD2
TGTGCCAGCACCTCCTGGAGCGGAGCGGGGCCAAGGAGTACGCAGTATTTT
CASTSWSGAGPRSTQYF
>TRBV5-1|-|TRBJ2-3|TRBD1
TGCGCCAGCAGCTTGGTTGGGACAGCTACAGATACGCAGTATTTT
CASSLVGTATDTQYF
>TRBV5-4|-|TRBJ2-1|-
TGTGCCAGCAGCCCTGGAGAGGCCTCCTACAATGAGCAGTTCTTC
CASSPGEASYNEQFF
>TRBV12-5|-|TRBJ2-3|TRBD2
TGTGCTAGTGGGGGACTAGCGGGGGGCCCTAGCACAGATACGCAGTATTTT
CASGGLAGGPSTDTQYF
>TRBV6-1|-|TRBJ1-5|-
TGTGCCAGCAGTGAGACAGGCAGGAATCAGCCCCAGCATTTT
CASSETGRNQPQHF
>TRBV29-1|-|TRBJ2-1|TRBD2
TGCAGCGTTGAAGCTCGGGGGGTCGTCTACAATGAGCAGTTCTTC
CSVEARGVVYNEQFF
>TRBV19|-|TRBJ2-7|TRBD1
TGTGCCAGTAGTTCCGGACAGGGGGTCAACGAGCAGTACTTC
CASSSGQGVNEQYF
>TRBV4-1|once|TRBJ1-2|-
TGCGCCAGCAGCCAAGACAGGGCAGCTGGCTACACCTTC
CASSQDRAAGYTF
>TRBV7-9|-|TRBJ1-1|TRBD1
TGTGCCAGCAGCTTAGAGGGCAGGGGGAGCACTGAAGCTTTCTTT
CASSLEGRGSTEAFF
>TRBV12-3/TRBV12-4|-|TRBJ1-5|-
TGTGCCAGCAGTCCCTCTCATCAGCCCCAGCATTTT
CASSPSHQPQHF
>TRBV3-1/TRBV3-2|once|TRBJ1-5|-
TGTGCCAGCAGCCCCCGGAGTCTTCAGCCCCAGCATTTT
CASSPRSLQPQHF
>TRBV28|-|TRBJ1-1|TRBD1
TGTGCCAGCAAAAGACAGGGGGCGCGGAACACTGAAGCTTTCTTT
CASKRQGARNTEAFF
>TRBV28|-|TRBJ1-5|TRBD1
TGTGCCACCACGACCTCCGGGACAGGGGAAAAACCCCAGCATTTT
CATTTSGTGEKPQHF
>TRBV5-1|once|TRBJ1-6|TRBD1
TGCGCCAGCAGCTTAGACGGGACAGGGAAGAATTCACCCCTCCACTTT
CASSLDGTGKNSPLHF
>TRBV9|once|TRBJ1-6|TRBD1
TGTGCCAGCAGCCCGAGCACCAGGGGGCCCGGCAATTCACCCCTCCACTTT
CASSPSTRGPGNSPLHF
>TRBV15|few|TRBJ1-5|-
TGTGCCACCAGCAGAGACAGGTTCAATCAGCCCCAGCATTTT
CATSRDRFNQPQHF
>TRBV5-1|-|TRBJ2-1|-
TGCGCCAGCAGCTTGAGGGGTGGAAATGAGCAGTTCTTC
CASSLRGGNEQFF
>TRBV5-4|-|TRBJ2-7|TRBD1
TGTGCCAGCAGCATTCCGGGACAGGGGTACGAGCAGTACTTC
CASSIPGQGYEQYF
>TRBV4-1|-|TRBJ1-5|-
TGCGCCAGCAGCCCGACCACAGGGTTGGAACAGCCCCAGCATTTT
CASSPTTGLEQPQHF
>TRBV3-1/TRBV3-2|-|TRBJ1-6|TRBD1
TGTGCCAGCAGCCCTTCTGGACAGGGTAATTCACCCCTCCACTTT
CASSPSGQGNSPLHF
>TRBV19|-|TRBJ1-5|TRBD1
TGTGCCAGTAGTAGGGACAGGGATCAGCCCCAGCATTTT
CASSRDRDQPQHF
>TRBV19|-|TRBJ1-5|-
TGTGCCACCCGTAAACAGGGCGTGGAGCCCCAGCATTTT
CATRKQGVEPQHF
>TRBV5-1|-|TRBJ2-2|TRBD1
TGCGCCAGCAGCTCATACAGGGGGTCGGGCACCGGGGAGCTGTTTTTT
CASSSYRGSGTGELFF
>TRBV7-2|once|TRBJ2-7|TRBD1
TGTGCCAGCAGAGAGGGACAGGGTGTTTTGGACGAGCAGTACTTC
CASREGQGVLDEQYF